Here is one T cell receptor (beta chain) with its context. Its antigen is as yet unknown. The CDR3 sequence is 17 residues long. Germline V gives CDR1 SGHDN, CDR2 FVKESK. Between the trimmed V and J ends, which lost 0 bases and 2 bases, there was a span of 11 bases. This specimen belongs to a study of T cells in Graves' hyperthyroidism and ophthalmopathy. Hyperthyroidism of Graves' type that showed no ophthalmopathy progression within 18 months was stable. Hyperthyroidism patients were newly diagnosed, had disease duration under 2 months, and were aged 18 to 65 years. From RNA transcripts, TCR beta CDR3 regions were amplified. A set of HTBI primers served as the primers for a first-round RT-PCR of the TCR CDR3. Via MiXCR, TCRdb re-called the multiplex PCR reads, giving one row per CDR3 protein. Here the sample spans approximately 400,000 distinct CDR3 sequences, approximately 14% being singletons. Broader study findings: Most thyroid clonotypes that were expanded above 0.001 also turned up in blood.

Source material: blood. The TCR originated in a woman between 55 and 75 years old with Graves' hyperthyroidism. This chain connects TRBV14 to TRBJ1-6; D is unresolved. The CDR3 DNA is TGTGCCAGCAGCCAAGAATTAATAACAGCCTATAATTCACCCCTCCACTTT. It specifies CASSQELITAYNSPLHF.